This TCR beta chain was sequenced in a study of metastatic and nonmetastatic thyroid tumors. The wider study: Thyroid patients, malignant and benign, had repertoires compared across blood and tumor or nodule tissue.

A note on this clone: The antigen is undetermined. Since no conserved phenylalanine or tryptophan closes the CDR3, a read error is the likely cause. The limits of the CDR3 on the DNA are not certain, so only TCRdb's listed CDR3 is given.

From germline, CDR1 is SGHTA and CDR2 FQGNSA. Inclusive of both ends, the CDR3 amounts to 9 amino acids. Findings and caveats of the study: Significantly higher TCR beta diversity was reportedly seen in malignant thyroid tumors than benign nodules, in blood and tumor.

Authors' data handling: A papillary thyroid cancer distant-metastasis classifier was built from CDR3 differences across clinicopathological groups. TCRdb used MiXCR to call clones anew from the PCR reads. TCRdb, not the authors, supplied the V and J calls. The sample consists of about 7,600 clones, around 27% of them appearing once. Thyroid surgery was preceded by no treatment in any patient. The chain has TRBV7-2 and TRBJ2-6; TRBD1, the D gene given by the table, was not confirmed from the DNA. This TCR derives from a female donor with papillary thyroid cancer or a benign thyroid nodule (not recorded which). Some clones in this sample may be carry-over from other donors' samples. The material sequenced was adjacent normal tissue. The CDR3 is CASSYPGTS.